One sample yielded the 18 T cell receptor beta chains listed below, sequenced in a study of pediatric ulcerative colitis (dated by TCRdb to between 2018 and 2021). The library was produced with the immunoSEQ multiplex PCR assay. What TCRdb holds here is the immuneACCESS table cut down to in-frame rearrangements. Part of the clones is not present; checked against another copy, under half of the missing clones reflect an unresolved V gene, and the others are unexplained. This sample is represented by 30,000 to 40,000 clones; 82% of them were singletons. The top ten hold about 4.5% of the sample. The sample taken for sequencing was blood. Receptor source: a boy aged 5-17 years with severe ulcerative colitis.

The CDR3 protein is CASSATSGGALSSYNEQFF. Here the CDR3 DNA reads TGTGCCAGCTCAGCGACTAGCGGGGGAGCCCTAAGCTCCTACAATGAGCAGTTCTTC. The rearrangement joins TRBV18 to TRBJ2-1; 12 bases agree with TRBD2. The germline V gene has CDR1 KGHSH and CDR2 LQKENI. The J segment lost 0 bases and the V segment lost 5 bases, leaving 11 bases of the junction unmatched. The CDR3 has 19 residues.

The gene calls are TRBV30 and TRBJ2-7; D is perhaps TRBD1 (6 bases). The CDR3 is 13 amino acids. V lost 2 bases and J lost 5, with 13 bases in between. Germline V lookup: CDR1 GTSNPN, CDR2 SVGIG (reference sequence). For the CDR3, the DNA is TGTGCCTGGAGTAGCAGGGGTGGAAACGAGCAGTACTTC. Amino acid sequence: CAWSSRGGNEQYF.

The chain uses TRBV5-1 and TRBJ2-2; 10 bases line up with TRBD2. CDR1 is SGHRS and CDR2 is YFSETQ in the germline V gene. The CDR3 contains 15 residues. Losses at the gene ends were 4 bases for V and 3 bases for J; bases not matched to a gene: 3. The CDR3 is CASSRLAGYTGELFF. CDR3 in DNA: TGCGCCAGCAGCCGACTAGCGGGTTACACCGGGGAGCTGTTTTTT.

The rearrangement joins TRBV6-1 to TRBJ1-2; D is uncertain. Trimming left V 3 bases short and J 1 base short, with 21 bases between. CDR3 length: 18 amino acids. Per the germline V gene, CDR1 is MNHNS and CDR2 is SASEGT. The CDR3 loop is CASSDHLPPGWGNYGYTF. Here the CDR3 DNA reads TGTGCCAGCAGTGACCACCTCCCCCCGGGTTGGGGTAACTATGGCTACACCTTC.

J is TRBJ1-1 and V is TRBV7-9, with D tentatively TRBD1 (5 bases). V lost 3 bases and J 2 bases, leaving 13 bases between the germline ends. The CDR3 is 15 residues long. Germline CDR1 is SEHNR and CDR2 is FQNEAQ (reference sequence). CDR3 residues: CASSFFDRSNTEAFF. The CDR3 DNA follows: TGTGCCAGCAGCTTTTTCGACAGATCCAACACTGAAGCTTTCTTT. Full variable domain (rest looked up from reference TRBV7-9 and TRBJ1-1): DTGVSQNPRHKITKRGQNVTFRCDPISEHNRLYWYRQTLGQGPEFLTYFQNEAQLEKSRLLSDRFSAERPKGSFSTLEIQRTEQGDSAMYLCASSFFDRSNTEAFFGQGTRLTVV.

The V and J genes are TRBV9 and TRBJ2-2; unclear D gene. The CDR3 sequence is 16 residues long. Trimming stripped 3 bases from V and 8 bases from J, with 20 bases between. The germline V gene has CDR1 SGDLS and CDR2 YYNGEE. The CDR3 region is CASSAEARAQPGELFF. The DNA for the CDR3 is TGTGCCAGCAGCGCAGAAGCCCGGGCCCAGCCGGGGGAGCTGTTTTTT.

The rearrangement uses TRBV7-2 and TRBJ1-1; D is unresolved. The CDR3 length is 13 residues. V shed 1 base and J shed 8 bases, with 11 bases lying between them. The germline CDR1 and CDR2 sequences are SGHTA and FQGNSA. In DNA, the CDR3 is TGTGCCAGCAGCTTAGAGAGCGTAACCGAAGCTTTCTTT. It specifies CASSLESVTEAFF.

The CDR3 sequence is CASSNSLNTEAFF. DNA of the CDR3: TGTGCCAGCAGCAACAGCCTGAACACTGAAGCTTTCTTT. V is TRBV14 and J is TRBJ1-1; D is unresolved. Deletions cut 5 bases from V and 0 bases from J, with 7 bases between. CDR3 length: 13 amino acids. The germline CDR1 and CDR2 sequences are SGHDN and FVKESK. Using reference TRBV14 and TRBJ1-1 for the parts outside the CDR3, the full variable domain is EAGVTQFPSHSVIEKGQTVTLRCDPISGHDNLYWYRRVMGKEIKFLLHFVKESKQDESGMPNNRFLAERTGGTYSTLKVQPAELEDSGVYFCASSNSLNTEAFFGQGTRLTVV.

In nucleotides, the CDR3 is TGTGCCAGCAGCTTAAGTCCCAACACTGAAGCTTTCTTT. Protein: CASSLSPNTEAFF. The chain recombines TRBV11-3 with TRBJ1-1, with D unclear. The CDR3 totals 13 residues. V was clipped by 2 bases and J by 2 bases, with 6 bases between them. The germline V gene encodes CDR1 SGHNT and CDR2 YENEEA.

The rearrangement joins TRBV6-1 to TRBJ2-1, with D possibly called TRBD1 or TRBD2 (5 bases each). Germline CDR1 and CDR2: MNHNS and SASEGT. This CDR3 contains 15 residues. Trimming left V 10 bases short and J 0 bases short, with 16 bases between. In DNA form, the CDR3 reads TGTGCCACCGACCGGGACCTGGGCTCCTACAATGAGCAGTTCTTC. Its protein is CATDRDLGSYNEQFF.

This clone turned up a few times. The chain links TRBV30 to TRBJ2-7, with 8 nucleotides matching TRBD1. This CDR3 spans 16 amino acids. CDR1 and CDR2 (germline): GTSNPN, SVGIG (reference sequence). The trim removed 4 bases at V and 3 bases at J, leaving 14 bases unmatched. The chain's CDR3 is CAWKPLEGQGIYEQYF. Written as DNA, the CDR3 is TGTGCCTGGAAACCTCTTGAAGGACAGGGCATCTACGAGCAGTACTTC.

The chain recombines TRBV2 with TRBJ1-2, with D possibly TRBD1 on 5 matching bases. Germline loops: CDR1 SNHLY, CDR2 FYNNEI. Trimming pared 7 bases from V and 3 bases from J, leaving 15 bases between. The CDR3 has 14 residues. CDR3 amino acids: CASISRGTDYGYTF. For the CDR3, the DNA is TGTGCCAGCATTAGTAGGGGAACAGACTATGGCTACACCTTC.

This chain joins TRBV2 and TRBJ2-3; TRBD1 agrees at 8 bases. The V gene's germline CDR1 is SNHLY and CDR2 FYNNEI. V dropped 4 bases and J dropped 2; count of bases not matched to a gene: 5. The CDR3 totals 15 residues. CDR3 amino acids: CASSVDRGYTDTQYF. The CDR3 coding sequence is TGTGCCAGCAGTGTAGACAGGGGATACACAGATACGCAGTATTTT. Full variable domain (rest looked up from reference TRBV2 and TRBJ2-3): EPEVTQTPSHQVTQMGQEVILRCVPISNHLYFYWYRQILGQKVEFLVSFYNNEISEKSEIFDDQFSVERPDGSNFTLKIRSTKLEDSAMYFCASSVDRGYTDTQYFGPGTRLTVL.

The chain has TRBV5-1 and TRBJ1-2; D gene uncertain. Germline CDR1 reads SGHRS; CDR2 reads YFSETQ. The CDR3 sequence is 13 residues long. Deletions cut 0 bases from V and 8 bases from J, with 11 bases between. This CDR3 reads CASSLDQPRGYTF. The CDR3 DNA reads as TGCGCCAGCAGCTTGGACCAGCCCAGGGGCTACACCTTC.

Here the CDR3 DNA reads TGCAGCGTTGTAGGGGTCTTCACAGATACGCAGTATTTT. This encodes CSVVGVFTDTQYF. The genes are TRBV29-1 and TRBJ2-3, with D maybe TRBD1 (5 bases). The CDR3 loop spans 13 amino acids. The V end lost 4 bases, the J end lost 2 bases, and 10 bases lay between the germline ends. Per germline, CDR1 SQVTM and CDR2 ANQGSEA.

The CDR3 coding sequence is TGTGCCTGGAGTGTATATAGGGATCATCCCGGAAAACTGTTTTTT. Residues: CAWSVYRDHPGKLFF. The chain uses TRBV30 and TRBJ1-4, with D hard to call. Trimming removed 0 bases at V and 10 bases at J, with 18 bases between. Germline values: CDR1 GTSNPN, CDR2 SVGIG (reference sequence). The CDR3 sequence is 15 residues long.

The chain uses TRBV2 and TRBJ1-1; D not certain. Trimming took off 1 base at V and 1 base at J, with 10 bases between the two ends. Germline-derived CDR1 and CDR2 are SNHLY and FYNNEI. The CDR3 sequence is 15 residues long. CDR3 residues: CASSEVEGKNTEAFF. CDR3 bases: TGTGCCAGCAGTGAAGTCGAGGGAAAGAACACTGAAGCTTTCTTT.

The rearrangement uses TRBV5-1 and TRBJ2-7, with no clear D. Per germline, CDR1 SGHRS and CDR2 YFSETQ. V lost 0 bases to trimming and J lost 5 bases, with 12 bases between them. The CDR3 has 14 amino acids. The CDR3 bases are TGCGCCAGCAGCTTGGGTCGGGCGTTGAACGAGCAGTACTTC. It encodes CASSLGRALNEQYF.